One sample yielded the 10 T cell receptor beta chains listed below, sequenced in a study of cytomegalovirus exposure and HLA in healthy donors. Vbeta (60) and Jbeta (13) primers were used in the PCR. Some clones are missing from TCRdb's copy, which holds only in-frame ones; the method was immunoSEQ multiplex PCR. The profile shows about 110,000 clones, 83% of them singletons. The sequenced sample was PBMCs. Receptors originate from a man aged 18 to 29 in good health and CMV-seronegative.

The chain employs TRBV5-6 and TRBJ2-5; TRBD2 matches at 8 bases. The end of the DNA is better explained by TRBJ2-7, so the J call may be wrong. CDR1 and CDR2 (germline): SGHDT, YYEEEE. The CDR3 is 14 residues long. The CDR3: CASSGGTSSYEQYF. The CDR3 DNA follows: TGTGCCAGCAGCGGGGGGACTAGCTCCTACGAGCAGTACTTC.

This chain connects TRBV19 to TRBJ2-2; 10 nucleotides agree with TRBD2. Per germline, CDR1 LNHDA and CDR2 SQIVND (reference sequence). With V trimmed by 1 base and J by 3 bases, 2 bases remained unmatched. The CDR3 consists of 16 residues. In DNA, the CDR3 is TGTGCCAGTAGTATAGGAGCGGGAGGGGACACCGGGGAGCTGTTTTTT. Its translation is CASSIGAGGDTGELFF.

This clone was picked up a small number of times. The chain joins TRBV6-5 to TRBJ1-2; 8 positions agree with TRBD1. V trimming: 6 bases; J trimming: 5 bases; junction bases outside the gene matches: 5. The germline V gene encodes CDR1 MNHEY and CDR2 SVGAGI. The CDR3 consists of 13 residues. The CDR3 bases are TGTGCCAGCAGCAACACAGGGGGATATGGCTACACCTTC. Residues: CASSNTGGYGYTF.

This rearrangement joins TRBV5-4 to TRBJ2-2; 10 nucleotides agree with TRBD2. V lost 3 bases and J lost 6; bases outside the gene matches: 8. The germline V gene encodes CDR1 SGHNT and CDR2 YYREEE (reference sequence). This CDR3 is built from 16 residues. This CDR3 is CASSSRTSGRSGELFF. The DNA of the CDR3 is TGTGCCAGCAGCTCACGGACTAGCGGCCGATCCGGGGAGCTGTTTTTT.

The genes are TRBV29-1 and TRBJ2-2; 7 nucleotides align to TRBD1. The CDR3 is 12 residues long. V was clipped by 6 bases and J by 6 bases; unmatched bases: 4. CDR1 is SQVTM, CDR2 ANQGSEA, per germline. Here the CDR3 DNA reads TGCAGCGTGGAGAGGGGGCCCGGGGAGCTGTTTTTT. This codes for CSVERGPGELFF.

V and J are TRBV28 and TRBJ1-5; TRBD1 aligns across 9 bases. The V gene's germline CDR1 is MDHEN and CDR2 SYDVKM. V was clipped by 5 bases and J by 6 bases; unmatched bases: 8. The CDR3 is 15 amino acids. CDR3 residues: CASSPSGQGGQPQHF. The CDR3 bases are TGTGCCAGCAGTCCTTCGGGACAGGGCGGTCAGCCCCAGCATTTT. Using reference TRBV28 and TRBJ1-5 for the parts outside the CDR3, the full variable domain is DVKVTQSSRYLVKRTGEKVFLECVQDMDHENMFWYRQDPGLGLRLIYFSYDVKMKEKGDIPEGYSVSREKKERFSLILESASTNQTSMYLCASSPSGQGGQPQHFGDGTRLSIL.

This clone was seen a single time. The rearrangement uses TRBV7-2 and TRBJ2-1, with 8 bases aligning to TRBD2. V lost 5 bases to trimming and J lost 1 base; unmatched junction nucleotides: 7. The CDR3 is 16 residues long. Germline V gene data show CDR1 as SGHTA and CDR2 as FQGNSA. The CDR3 DNA sequence: TGTGCCAGCAGCCCCAGGGTAGCGGGATCCTACAATGAGCAGTTCTTC. It codes for CASSPRVAGSYNEQFF.

This chain connects TRBV27 to TRBJ1-1; TRBD1 matches at 8 bases. Germline V lookup: CDR1 MNHEY, CDR2 SMNVEV (reference sequence). The V and J ends lost 11 bases and 0 bases, in that order; junction bases with no gene match: 8. This CDR3 contains 14 residues. CDR3 DNA sequence: TGTGCCTCCCGGCCAGGGGGCGTGAACACTGAAGCTTTCTTT. Amino acids: CASRPGGVNTEAFF.

The J gene is TRBJ2-7, the V gene TRBV2; 10 bases are a match to TRBD1. This CDR3 spans 14 amino acids. With V trimmed by 4 bases and J by 6 bases, 6 bases remained unmatched. CDR1 SNHLY and CDR2 FYNNEI come from the germline V gene. CDR3: CASSGQGAPGEQYF. The CDR3 DNA reads TGTGCCAGCAGTGGACAGGGGGCGCCGGGCGAGCAGTACTTC.

The V gene is TRBV15, the J gene TRBJ2-2, with D tentatively TRBD2 (6 bases). Germline V gives CDR1 LNHNV, CDR2 YYDKDF (reference sequence). The CDR3 has 15 amino acids. V lost 4 bases to trimming and J lost 4 bases, with 13 bases between them. The CDR3 spells CATSIGGTLTGELFF. For the CDR3, the DNA is TGTGCCACCAGCATAGGAGGGACTCTCACCGGGGAGCTGTTTTTT.